These T cell receptor beta chains were read from a single sample in a study of T cells after yellow fever vaccination. In TCRdb, the 5' RACE reads were re-called with MiXCR into one record per CDR3 protein. The data contain more than 300,000 distinct CDR3 sequences, roughly 10% of them singletons. The sequencing used CD4+ T cells sorted from PBMCs, collected 45 days after the yellow fever booster vaccination. All receptors come from a man aged 18 to 29 who received the YFV17D yellow fever vaccine. Each CDR3 is given with its conserved first and last residue. A D gene is named only where the DNA matches it firmly. Only some rows state a clone size, as once, few, many or a class for expanded clones.

>TRBD2|TRBV24-1|few|TRBJ2-5
CATSDPKTSETQYF
TGTGCCACCAGTGACCCAAAGACTAGCGAGACCCAGTACTTC
>NA|TRBV7-9|NA|TRBJ2-1
CASSLNAAWQFF
TGTGCCAGCAGCTTAAATGCGGCTTGGCAGTTCTTC
>TRBD1|TRBV6-5|NA|TRBJ1-1
CASSYDRGRTEAFF
TGTGCCAGCAGTTACGACAGGGGGAGGACTGAAGCTTTCTTT
>NA|TRBV11-3|NA|TRBJ2-3
CASSLDGGSGDTQYF
TGTGCCAGCAGCTTAGATGGGGGATCTGGAGATACGCAGTATTTT
>NA|TRBV6-5|NA|TRBJ2-3
CASSYSRGRTQYF
TGTGCCAGCAGTTACTCGAGAGGGAGGACGCAGTATTTT
>NA|TRBV9|NA|TRBJ2-1
CASSTSTYNEQFF
TGTGCCAGCAGCACCTCTACCTACAATGAGCAGTTCTTC
>NA|TRBV21-1|NA|TRBJ1-5
CASRPGNPKYSNQPQHF
TGTGCCAGCAGACCCGGGAACCCAAAGTATAGCAATCAGCCCCAGCATTTT
>NA|TRBV4-1|few|TRBJ2-1
CASSQETPRFYSSYNEQFF
TGCGCCAGCAGCCAAGAAACTCCTCGTTTCTACAGCTCCTACAATGAGCAGTTCTTC
>TRBD1|TRBV3-1|NA|TRBJ1-6
CASSHLGQGDSPLHF
TGTGCCAGCAGCCACCTGGGACAGGGAGATTCACCCCTCCACTTT
>TRBD1|TRBV20-1|NA|TRBJ1-1
CSAPMRPGQGSSLEAFF
TGCAGTGCTCCCATGCGGCCGGGACAGGGGAGTTCCCTTGAAGCTTTCTTT
>NA|TRBV2|NA|TRBJ2-2
CASSPTSVVGELFF
TGTGCCAGCAGTCCGACTAGTGTCGTCGGGGAGCTGTTTTTT
>NA|TRBV18|NA|TRBJ1-2
CASSPAVLPAYGYTF
TGTGCCAGCTCACCAGCCGTGTTACCCGCCTATGGCTACACCTTC
>NA|TRBV7-9|few|TRBJ1-4
CASSLRKIGEKLFF
TGTGCCAGCAGCTTGAGGAAAATAGGTGAAAAACTGTTTTTT
>NA|TRBV20-1|few|TRBJ2-1
CSARNGGHEQFF
TGCAGTGCTAGAAATGGGGGCCATGAGCAGTTCTTC
>NA|TRBV29-1|few|TRBJ2-3
CSVRIIDTQYF
TGCAGCGTGCGCATAATCGATACGCAGTATTTT
>TRBD1|TRBV6-1|NA|TRBJ1-1
CASSEAFRGLTEAFF
TGTGCCAGCAGTGAAGCGTTCAGGGGGCTCACTGAAGCTTTCTTT
>NA|TRBV2|many|TRBJ2-3
CASMQQSSTDTQYF
TGTGCCAGCATGCAGCAGTCTAGCACAGATACGCAGTATTTT
>TRBD1|TRBV7-7|few|TRBJ2-5
CASSLGQGPWETQYF
TGTGCTAGCAGCTTAGGACAGGGGCCCTGGGAGACCCAGTACTTC
>NA|TRBV5-1|few|TRBJ2-3
CASGWGGPTDTQYF
TGCGCCAGCGGGTGGGGGGGCCCGACAGATACGCAGTATTTT
>TRBD2|TRBV4-2|NA|TRBJ2-2
CASSQDLVAGGPNTGELFF
TGTGCCAGCAGCCAAGATCTGGTAGCGGGGGGTCCGAACACCGGGGAGCTGTTTTTT
>NA|TRBV3-1|NA|TRBJ2-1
CASSQEYSDEQFF
TGTGCCAGCAGCCAAGAATATAGTGATGAGCAGTTCTTC
>NA|TRBV7-2|NA|TRBJ2-2
CASSQRLSVTGELFF
TGTGCCAGCAGCCAGCGACTATCAGTCACCGGGGAGCTGTTTTTT
>NA|TRBV10-1|many|TRBJ2-5
CASSERRVETQYF
TGCGCCAGCAGTGAGAGGAGGGTTGAGACCCAGTACTTC
>TRBD1|TRBV12-3/TRBV12-4|many|TRBJ1-4
CASRATGGAFEKLFF
TGTGCCAGCAGAGCAACAGGGGGCGCCTTTGAAAAACTGTTTTTT
>NA|TRBV6-1|NA|TRBJ2-2
CASSEFPNTGELFF
TGTGCCAGCAGTGAATTCCCGAACACCGGGGAGCTGTTTTTT
>TRBD1|TRBV5-1|few|TRBJ2-1
CASSLPGGINEQFF
TGCGCCAGCAGCTTGCCAGGGGGCATCAATGAGCAGTTCTTC